This paragraph reports one T cell receptor beta chain. Its target is unknown. The entry originates in a study of cytomegalovirus exposure and HLA in healthy donors. Study in general: Earlier results showed approximately 110 million unique TCR beta sequences derived from about 179 million T cells. Study-level points and caveats: Later analysis identified 16,000 or so TCR beta sequences associated with HLA alleles, using a false discovery rate threshold of 0.05.

Germline-derived CDR1 and CDR2 are SNHLY and FYNNEI. Trimming removed 6 bases at V and 2 bases at J, with 17 bases between. The CDR3 covers 15 residues. 13 Jbeta primers and 60 Vbeta primers were used for the PCR. The protocol was immunoSEQ multiplex PCR, while the TCRdb copy is restricted to in-frame clones and leaves out a portion. The data contain over 100,000 clones, around 80% of them singletons. The chain couples TRBV2 to TRBJ2-7; possible D gene TRBD1, 6 bases. Sequencing was performed on PBMCs. The receptor was derived from a man aged 30 to 45 in good health and CMV-seropositive. CDR3 protein: CASRGTGKGAYEQYV. The DNA for the CDR3 is TGTGCCAGCAGGGGCACAGGGAAGGGGGCCTACGAGCAGTACGTC.